The T cell receptor (beta chain) described here comes from a study of blood T cell repertoires in COVID-19. Study overall: Italy, Spain and the United States were the sources of the convalescent and acute COVID-19 samples.

Looked up from germline, CDR1 is SGDLS and CDR2 is YYNGEE. This CDR3 is 14 amino acids long. Trimming shortened V by 0 bases and J by 4 bases, and 10 bases separated the two germline ends. Original analysis: Counts of nucleated cells, estimated from reference gene primer amplification, were obtained. This table comes from immunoSEQ multiplex PCR, and its TCRdb copy is limited to in-frame clones, with some not included. V and J calls plus clone size are reproduced from that table; the DNA served to infer D and trimming. The data hold some 25,000 clones, with 85% to 90% observed a single time. The sample taken for sequencing was peripheral blood. The chain recombines TRBV9 with TRBJ2-5; D may be TRBD2 (6 bases). The receptor comes from a human donor in a cohort sampled during active COVID-19. CDR3 in amino acids: CASSVAGGLETQYF. The CDR3 DNA follows: TGTGCCAGCAGCGTAGCCGGAGGGTTAGAGACCCAGTACTTC.